The subject of this entry is one T cell receptor beta chain. This entry is derived from a study of blood T cell repertoires in COVID-19. Background on the study: Acute and convalescent COVID-19 specimens originated in the United States, Italy and Spain. Sample material is recorded as cDNA or gDNA derived from T cells, B-cell-depleted T cells, or PBMCs.

How the authors handled the data: From reference gene primer amplification, estimates of nucleated cell counts were derived. Sequencing used immunoSEQ multiplex PCR; TCRdb keeps in-frame clones, though not all of them. The D gene and trimming were derived from the DNA, and the V and J assignments and clone size from that table. The table records 150,000 to 200,000 clones, more than 60% of them present only once. The germline V gene encodes CDR1 MNHEY and CDR2 SVGAGI. Trimming shortened V by 6 bases and J by 9 bases, and 17 bases separated the two germline ends. The CDR3 has 13 residues. The specimen was peripheral blood. J is TRBJ1-2 and V is TRBV6-5; tentative D call: TRBD1 (5 bases). The receptor was derived from a man aged 65-85 years with acute or convalescent COVID-19. For the CDR3, the DNA is TGTGCCAGCAGGGACACGAACGCATATCGCTACACCTTC. Translation gives CASRDTNAYRYTF.